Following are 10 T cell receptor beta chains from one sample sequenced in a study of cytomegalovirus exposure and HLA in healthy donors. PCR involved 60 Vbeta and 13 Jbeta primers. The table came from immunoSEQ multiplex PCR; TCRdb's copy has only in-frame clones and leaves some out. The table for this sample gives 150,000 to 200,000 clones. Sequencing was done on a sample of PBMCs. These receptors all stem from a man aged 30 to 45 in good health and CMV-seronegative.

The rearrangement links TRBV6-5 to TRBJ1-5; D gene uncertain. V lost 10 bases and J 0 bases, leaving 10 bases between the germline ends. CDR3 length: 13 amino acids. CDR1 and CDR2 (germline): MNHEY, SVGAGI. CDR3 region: CATGLYSNQPQHF. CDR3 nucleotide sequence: TGTGCCACAGGCTTATATAGCAATCAGCCCCAGCATTTT.

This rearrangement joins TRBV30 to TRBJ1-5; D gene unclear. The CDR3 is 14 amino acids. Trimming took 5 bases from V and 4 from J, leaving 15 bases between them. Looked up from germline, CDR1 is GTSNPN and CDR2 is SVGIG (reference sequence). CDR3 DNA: TGTGCCTGGCGGGGTTCGAGTTGGAATCAGCCCCAGCATTTT. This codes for CAWRGSSWNQPQHF.

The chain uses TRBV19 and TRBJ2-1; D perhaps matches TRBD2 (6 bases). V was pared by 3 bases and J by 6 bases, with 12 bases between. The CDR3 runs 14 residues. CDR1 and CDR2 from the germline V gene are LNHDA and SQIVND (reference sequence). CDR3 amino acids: CASSILEGGNEQFF. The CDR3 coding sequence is TGTGCCAGTAGTATTCTGGAGGGAGGCAATGAGCAGTTCTTC.

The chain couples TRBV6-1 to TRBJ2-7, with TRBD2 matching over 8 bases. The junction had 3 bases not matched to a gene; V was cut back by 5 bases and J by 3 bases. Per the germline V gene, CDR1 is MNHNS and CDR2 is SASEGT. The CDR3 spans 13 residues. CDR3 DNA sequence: TGTGCCAGCAGTTGGACTAGCAGCTACGAGCAGTACTTC. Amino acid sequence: CASSWTSSYEQYF.

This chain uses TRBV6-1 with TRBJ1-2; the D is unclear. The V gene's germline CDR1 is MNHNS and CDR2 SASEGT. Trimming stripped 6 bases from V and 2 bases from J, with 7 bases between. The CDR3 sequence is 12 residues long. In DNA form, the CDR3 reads TGTGCCAGCAGCCAGGAAAACTATGGCTACACCTTC. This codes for CASSQENYGYTF.

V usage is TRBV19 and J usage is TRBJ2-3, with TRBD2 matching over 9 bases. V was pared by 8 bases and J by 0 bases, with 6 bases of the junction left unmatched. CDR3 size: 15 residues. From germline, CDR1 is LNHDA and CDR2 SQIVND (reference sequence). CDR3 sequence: CASLYSGGSTDTQYF. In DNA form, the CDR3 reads TGTGCCAGTTTATATAGCGGGGGTAGCACAGATACGCAGTATTTT. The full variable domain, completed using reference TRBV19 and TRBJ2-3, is DGGITQSPKYLFRKEGQNVTLSCEQNLNHDAMYWYRQDPGQGLRLIYYSQIVNDFQKGDIAEGYSVSREKKESFPLTVTSAQKNPTAFYLCASLYSGGSTDTQYFGPGTRLTVL.

The CDR3 DNA reads as TGTGCCAGTAGTCCAAATCGACAGTACGAGCAGTACTTC. This sequence encodes CASSPNRQYEQYF. J is TRBJ2-7 and V is TRBV19; possible D gene TRBD1, 5 bases. Germline values: CDR1 LNHDA, CDR2 SQIVND (reference sequence). Trimming left V 5 bases short and J 4 bases short, with 12 bases between. The CDR3 spans 13 residues.

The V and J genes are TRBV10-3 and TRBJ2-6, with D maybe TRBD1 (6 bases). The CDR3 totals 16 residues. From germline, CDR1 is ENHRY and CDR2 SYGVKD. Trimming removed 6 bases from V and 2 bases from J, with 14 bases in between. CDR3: CAIRGQGTTGANVLTF. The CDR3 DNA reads TGTGCCATCAGGGGGCAGGGGACAACTGGGGCCAACGTCCTGACTTTC.

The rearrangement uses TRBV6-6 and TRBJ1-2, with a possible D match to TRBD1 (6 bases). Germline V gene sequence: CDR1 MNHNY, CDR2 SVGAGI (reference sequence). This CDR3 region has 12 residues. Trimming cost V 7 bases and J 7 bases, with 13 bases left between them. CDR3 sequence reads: CASIEGVTGYTF. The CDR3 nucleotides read TGTGCCAGCATTGAGGGGGTCACTGGCTACACCTTC.

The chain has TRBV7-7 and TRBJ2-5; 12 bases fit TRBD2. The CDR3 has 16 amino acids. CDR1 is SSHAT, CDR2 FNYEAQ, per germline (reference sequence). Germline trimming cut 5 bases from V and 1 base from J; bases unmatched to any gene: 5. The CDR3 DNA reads TGTGCCAGCAGCGTCGGACTAGCGGGGCCCCAAGAGACCCAGTACTTC. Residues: CASSVGLAGPQETQYF.